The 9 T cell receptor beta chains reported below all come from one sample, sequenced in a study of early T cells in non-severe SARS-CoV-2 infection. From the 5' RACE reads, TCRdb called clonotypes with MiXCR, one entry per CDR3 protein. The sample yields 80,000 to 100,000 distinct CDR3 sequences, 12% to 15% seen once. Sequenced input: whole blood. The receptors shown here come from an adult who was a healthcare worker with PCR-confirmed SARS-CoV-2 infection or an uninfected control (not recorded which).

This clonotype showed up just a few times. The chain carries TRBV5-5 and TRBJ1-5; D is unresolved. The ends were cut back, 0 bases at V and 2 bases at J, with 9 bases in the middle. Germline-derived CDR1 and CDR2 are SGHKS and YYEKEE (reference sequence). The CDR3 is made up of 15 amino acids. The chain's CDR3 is CASSLGPIGNQPQHF. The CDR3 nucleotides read TGTGCCAGCAGCTTGGGCCCCATAGGCAATCAGCCCCAGCATTTT.

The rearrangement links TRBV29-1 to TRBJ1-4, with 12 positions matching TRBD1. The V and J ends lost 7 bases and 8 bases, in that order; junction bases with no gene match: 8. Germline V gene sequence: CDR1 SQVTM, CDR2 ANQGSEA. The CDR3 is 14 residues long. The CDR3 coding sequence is TGCAGCGCCTCCGGGACAGGGGGCAGCGAAAAACTGTTTTTT. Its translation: CSASGTGGSEKLFF.

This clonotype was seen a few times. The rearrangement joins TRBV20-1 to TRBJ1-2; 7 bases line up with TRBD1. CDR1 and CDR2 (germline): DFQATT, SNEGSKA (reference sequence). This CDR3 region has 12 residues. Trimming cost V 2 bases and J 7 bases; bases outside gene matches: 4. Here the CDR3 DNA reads TGCAGTGCTAGATGGCAGGGGGGTGGCTACACCTTC. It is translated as CSARWQGGGYTF.

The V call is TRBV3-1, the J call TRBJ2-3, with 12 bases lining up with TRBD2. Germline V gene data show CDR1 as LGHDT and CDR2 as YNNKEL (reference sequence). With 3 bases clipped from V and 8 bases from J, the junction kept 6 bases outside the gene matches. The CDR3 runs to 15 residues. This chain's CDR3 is CASSHLAGGPGTQYF. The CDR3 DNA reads TGTGCCAGCAGCCATCTAGCGGGGGGGCCAGGTACGCAGTATTTT.

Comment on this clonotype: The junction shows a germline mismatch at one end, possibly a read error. The CDR3 coding sequence is TGTGCCAGCTCACCAGTACTGGCCTCTGGGGCCAACGTCCTGATTTTC. Translated: CASSPVLASGANVLIF. The chain uses TRBV18 and TRBJ2-6; TRBD1 is a possible D gene (5 bases). The CDR3 runs to 16 residues. CDR1 is KGHSH and CDR2 is LQKENI in the germline V gene.

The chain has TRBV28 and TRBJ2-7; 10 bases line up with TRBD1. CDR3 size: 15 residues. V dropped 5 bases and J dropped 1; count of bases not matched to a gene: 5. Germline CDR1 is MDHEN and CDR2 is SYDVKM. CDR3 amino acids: CASSPSGQGSYEQYF. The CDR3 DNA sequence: TGTGCCAGCAGTCCGTCGGGACAGGGGTCCTACGAGCAGTACTTC.

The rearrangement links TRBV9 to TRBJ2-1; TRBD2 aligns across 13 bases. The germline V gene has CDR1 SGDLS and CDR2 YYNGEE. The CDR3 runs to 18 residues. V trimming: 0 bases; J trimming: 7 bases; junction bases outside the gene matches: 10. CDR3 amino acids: CASSVATTSGGALNEQFF. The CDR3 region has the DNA TGTGCCAGCAGCGTAGCTACCACTAGCGGGGGGGCCTTGAATGAGCAGTTCTTC.

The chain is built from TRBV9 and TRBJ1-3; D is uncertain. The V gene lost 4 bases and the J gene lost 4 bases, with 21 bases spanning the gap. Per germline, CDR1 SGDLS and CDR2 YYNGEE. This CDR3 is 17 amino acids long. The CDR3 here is CASSPREWQALGNTIYF. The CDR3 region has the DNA TGTGCCAGCAGCCCACGGGAATGGCAGGCCCTCGGAAACACCATATATTTT.

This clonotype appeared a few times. The DNA of the CDR3 is TGTGCCAGCAGCCCAAGCCCCTCTGGGGCCAACGTCCTGACTTTC. As protein: CASSPSPSGANVLTF. The chain has TRBV7-3 and TRBJ2-6; D uncertain. Germline CDR1 is SGHTA and CDR2 is FQGTGA. This CDR3 is 15 amino acids long. Trimming removed 5 bases from V and 0 bases from J, with 8 bases in between.